This passage covers 16 T cell receptor beta chains from one sample sequenced in a study of cytomegalovirus exposure and HLA in healthy donors. The repertoire was sequenced with immunoSEQ multiplex PCR; TCRdb's copy has only in-frame clones and lacks some. The sample lists about 310,000 clones; approximately 88% were seen once. The specimen was PBMCs. All receptors derive from a man under 40 in good health and CMV-seronegative.

This clone has a single count. This chain links TRBV29-1 with TRBJ2-5; D is unclear. The CDR3 is made up of 14 amino acids. V was pared by 4 bases and J by 1 base, with 13 bases between. The germline CDR1 and CDR2 sequences are SQVTM and ANQGSEA. Here the CDR3 DNA reads TGCAGCGTTGGAGGTTTTATCGCCCAAGAGACCCAGTACTTC. Translation: CSVGGFIAQETQYF.

This clone came up once. The chain couples TRBV7-2 to TRBJ1-1; TRBD1 is a possible D gene (5 bases). Germline V lookup: CDR1 SGHTA, CDR2 FQGNSA. This CDR3 region has 14 residues. V was cut by 5 bases and J by 4 bases, with 14 bases left in between. CDR3 in amino acids: CASSPTGGVTEAFF. The CDR3 nucleotides read TGTGCCAGCAGCCCGACCGGGGGGGTCACTGAAGCTTTCTTT.

The chain recombines TRBV27 with TRBJ2-5; D is possibly TRBD2 (6 bases). The CDR3 has 15 amino acids. CDR1 and CDR2 from the germline V gene are MNHEY and SMNVEV (reference sequence). V was shortened by 0 bases and J by 5 bases, with 13 bases between the two germline ends. The CDR3 nucleotides read TGTGCCAGCAGTTTATCGGGGGGAGAGGGGGAGACCCAGTACTTC. Residues: CASSLSGGEGETQYF.

The CDR3: CATSRDNQETQYF. CDR3 coding DNA: TGTGCCACCAGCAGGGACAACCAAGAGACCCAGTACTTC. This chain joins TRBV15 and TRBJ2-5; D might be TRBD1 (5 bases). Trimming cost V 3 bases and J 0 bases, with 5 bases left between them. The CDR3 loop spans 13 amino acids. Germline V lookup: CDR1 LNHNV, CDR2 YYDKDF (reference sequence).

This clone was detected a few times. The rearrangement joins TRBV30 to TRBJ1-6; D may be TRBD1 (5 bases). V was pared by 0 bases and J by 10 bases, with 10 bases between. Looked up from germline, CDR1 is GTSNPN and CDR2 is SVGIG (reference sequence). The CDR3 covers 13 residues. The CDR3: CAWSVQAHSPLHF. Written as DNA, the CDR3 is TGTGCCTGGAGTGTACAGGCCCACTCACCCCTCCACTTT.

In this sample, this clone turned up a few times. The rearrangement uses TRBV7-7 and TRBJ1-5; D is unclear. In germline, CDR1 is SSHAT, CDR2 FNYEAQ (reference sequence). V shed 0 bases and J shed 6 bases, with 12 bases lying between them. The CDR3 spans 15 residues. The CDR3 DNA reads as TGTGCCAGCAGCTTAGCGTCGAGAGGCCTTCAGCCCCAGCATTTT. Amino acids: CASSLASRGLQPQHF.

The CDR3 DNA sequence: TGTGCCAGCAGTTACTCGGCCAGGGGCTTGAACTATGGCTACACCTTC. It is translated as CASSYSARGLNYGYTF. The chain combines TRBV6-5 with TRBJ1-2; perhaps TRBD1 as D (6 bases). CDR1 is MNHEY and CDR2 is SVGAGI in the germline V gene. V dropped 0 bases and J dropped 2 bases, with 13 bases sitting between them. The CDR3 runs to 16 residues.

The rearrangement joins TRBV27 to TRBJ1-1; no clear D. Germline CDR1 is MNHEY and CDR2 is SMNVEV (reference sequence). There are 12 residues in the CDR3. Between the trimmed V and J ends, which lost 8 bases and 5 bases, there was a span of 12 bases. The CDR3 DNA reads as TGTGCCAGCTGCGGAGGTAGGACTGAAGCTTTCTTT. Translating gives CASCGGRTEAFF.

This chain links TRBV6-5 with TRBJ1-1, with 11 bases fitting TRBD1. The V and J ends lost 6 bases and 5 bases, in that order; junction bases with no gene match: 8. The CDR3 covers 15 residues. Germline V gene data show CDR1 as MNHEY and CDR2 as SVGAGI. Here the CDR3 reads CASRRTGGTGTEAFF. The CDR3 coding sequence is TGTGCCAGCAGGCGGACAGGGGGCACTGGAACTGAAGCTTTCTTT.

The rearrangement joins TRBV29-1 to TRBJ1-1, with TRBD1 identical over 7 bases. The CDR3 covers 13 residues. The V gene's germline CDR1 is SQVTM and CDR2 ANQGSEA. With V trimmed by 2 bases and J by 2 bases, 2 bases remained unmatched. The CDR3 reads CSVERQGNTEAFF. CDR3 DNA: TGCAGCGTTGAAAGACAGGGTAACACTGAAGCTTTCTTT.

J is TRBJ2-1 and V is TRBV29-1; tentatively, D is TRBD2 (6 bases). V was clipped by 1 base and J by 8 bases, with 6 bases between them. CDR3 size: 11 residues. Germline assignment: CDR1 SQVTM and CDR2 ANQGSEA. The CDR3 region has the DNA TGCAGCGTTGAAGGGAGGGATGAGCAGTTCTTC. Translated, it gives CSVEGRDEQFF.

This chain joins TRBV11-2 and TRBJ1-6; 10 nucleotides agree with TRBD1. V was clipped by 4 bases and J by 10 bases; unmatched bases: 10. Germline CDR1 and CDR2: SGHAT and FQNNGV. The CDR3 runs to 16 residues. This CDR3 is CASSYQPGQGISPLHF. The CDR3, as DNA: TGTGCCAGCAGCTACCAACCGGGACAGGGGATATCACCCCTCCACTTT.

This clone came up a few times. The V gene is TRBV5-5, the J gene TRBJ1-2, with D hard to call. CDR3 length equals 11 residues. The V gene's germline CDR1 is SGHKS and CDR2 YYEKEE (reference sequence). The germline V and J ends were trimmed by 3 bases and 6 bases, with 6 bases remaining between them. In DNA, the CDR3 is TGTGCCAGCAGCTCAGAGGATGGCTACACCTTC. It translates to CASSSEDGYTF.

The chain is built from TRBV6-1 and TRBJ1-2, with 7 bases identical to TRBD1. The V and J ends lost 5 bases and 8 bases, in that order; junction bases with no gene match: 2. CDR3 length: 11 residues. Germline V gene sequence: CDR1 MNHNS, CDR2 SASEGT. CDR3: CASSSTGGYTF. The CDR3 coding sequence is TGTGCCAGCAGTTCGACAGGGGGCTACACCTTC.

The V call is TRBV4-3, the J call TRBJ2-4; D gene uncertain. Germline loops: CDR1 LGHNA, CDR2 YSLEER. Trimming shortened V by 1 base and J by 3 bases, and 13 bases separated the two germline ends. The CDR3 has 16 amino acids. The CDR3 DNA follows: TGCGCCAGCAGCCAAGCGATAACTCCCCTCAAAAACATTCAGTACTTC. The encoded protein is CASSQAITPLKNIQYF.

The J gene is TRBJ2-5, the V gene TRBV6-1; TRBD2 aligns across 8 bases. V lost 6 bases to trimming and J lost 5 bases; unmatched junction nucleotides: 5. Germline V gives CDR1 MNHNS, CDR2 SASEGT. The CDR3 sequence is 13 residues long. This CDR3 is CASSPGGRETQYF. As DNA, the CDR3 is TGTGCCAGCAGCCCGGGGGGGCGTGAGACCCAGTACTTC.